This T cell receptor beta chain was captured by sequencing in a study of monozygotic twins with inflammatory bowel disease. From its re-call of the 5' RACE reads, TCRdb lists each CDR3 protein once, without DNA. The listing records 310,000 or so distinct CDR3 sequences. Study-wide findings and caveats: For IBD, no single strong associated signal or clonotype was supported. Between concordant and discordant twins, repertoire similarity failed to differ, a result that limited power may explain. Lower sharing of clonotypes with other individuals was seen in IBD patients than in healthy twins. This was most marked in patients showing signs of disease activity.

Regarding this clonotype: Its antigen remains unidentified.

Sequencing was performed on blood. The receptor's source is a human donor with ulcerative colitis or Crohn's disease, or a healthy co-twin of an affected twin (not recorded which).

CDR3: CASRRTGSEQYF. The rearrangement links TRBV6-2 or TRBV6-3 to TRBJ2-7; TCRdb picks TRBD1, but there is no DNA to check that call. CDR1 and CDR2 from the germline V gene are MNHEY and SVGEGT. The CDR3 length is 12 residues.